Each of the 23 T cell receptor beta chains below was sequenced from the same sample in a study of beta chain features in type 1 diabetes. The entirety of the isolated RNA underwent reverse transcription, so expressed TCRB transcripts were sequenced. Sequenced by immunoSEQ multiplex PCR; TCRdb stores in-frame clones only, minus some. Among hundreds of thousands of clones listed, around 16% were seen once. The sequenced sample was naive CD4+ T cells from blood. All receptors derive from a man younger than 35 in good health.

This clone has only a few counts. The rearrangement links TRBV7-2 to TRBJ1-2; no reliable D call. V lost 0 bases to trimming and J lost 4 bases, with 12 bases between them. CDR3 length: 15 amino acids. Germline loops: CDR1 SGHTA, CDR2 FQGNSA. For the CDR3, the DNA is TGTGCCAGCAGCTTAGCAGCCCGGGGTAGCTATGGCTACACCTTC. Translating gives CASSLAARGSYGYTF.

On this clone: At one boundary the junction diverges from the germline segment, which might be a read error. The chain carries TRBV7-7 and TRBJ2-3; the D is unclear. The germline gives CDR1 SSHAT, CDR2 FNYEAQ (reference sequence). The CDR3 has 15 residues. CDR3 loop: CASSLSFGSTDTQYF. In DNA, the CDR3 is TGTGCTAGCAGCTTGAGTTTCGGAAGCACAGATACGCAGTATTTT.

The table lists this clone with a few counts. The chain recombines TRBV7-6 with TRBJ2-1; TRBD2 aligns across 8 bases. This CDR3 has 16 residues. The germline gives CDR1 SGHVS, CDR2 FNYEAQ. V lost 5 bases and J lost 1; bases outside the gene matches: 7. CDR3 region: CASSPPGLGSYNEQFF. CDR3 in DNA: TGTGCCAGCAGCCCCCCGGGACTAGGGTCCTACAATGAGCAGTTCTTC.

This clone has only a few counts. The CDR3 coding sequence is TGCAGCGTTGAAGACCAGCCAGCTTTCTTT. Translation gives CSVEDQPAFF. The V and J genes are TRBV29-1 and TRBJ1-1; the D is unclear. Germline V lookup: CDR1 SQVTM, CDR2 ANQGSEA. V lost 0 bases to trimming and J lost 10 bases, with 6 bases between them. The length of the CDR3 is 10 residues. The whole variable domain, filled in from reference TRBV29-1 and TRBJ1-1, reads SAVISQKPSRDICQRGTSLTIQCQVDSQVTMMFWYRQQPGQSLTLIATANQGSEATYESGFVIDKFPISRPNLTFSTLTVSNMSPEDSSIYLCSVEDQPAFFGQGTRLTVV.

This clone has only a few counts. The chain employs TRBV25-1 and TRBJ1-2, with 8 bases lining up with TRBD1. The CDR3 runs to 13 residues. The germline V gene encodes CDR1 MGHDK and CDR2 SYGVNS. With 6 bases clipped from V and 2 bases from J, the junction kept 2 bases outside the gene matches. CDR3 DNA sequence: TGTGCCAGCAGCGGGGACAGGAACTATGGCTACACCTTC. This sequence encodes CASSGDRNYGYTF.

This clone has a handful of counts. The chain uses TRBV9 and TRBJ2-7; D call uncertain. The V and J ends lost 4 bases and 0 bases respectively, with 17 bases between them. Germline CDR1 SGDLS, CDR2 YYNGEE. This CDR3 comprises 16 residues. The CDR3 spells CASSPVGRYSSYEQYF. Written as DNA, the CDR3 is TGTGCCAGCAGCCCGGTCGGGCGTTATAGCTCCTACGAGCAGTACTTC.

The rearrangement uses TRBV6-4 and TRBJ2-3; 8 bases fit TRBD1. CDR3 length equals 15 residues. CDR1 is MRHNA, CDR2 SNTAGT, per germline. V lost 6 bases to trimming and J lost 0 bases; unmatched junction nucleotides: 5. CDR3 amino acids: CASSGQGMSTDTQYF. In DNA, the CDR3 is TGTGCCAGCAGCGGACAGGGAATGAGCACAGATACGCAGTATTTT.

The V and J genes are TRBV5-1 and TRBJ2-1, with no clear D. The CDR3 runs to 15 residues. In germline, CDR1 is SGHRS, CDR2 YFSETQ. V was trimmed by 1 base and J by 8 bases, leaving 16 bases between them. The CDR3 DNA follows: TGCGCCAGCAGCTTGTCTGGCGCCCAGTATGATGAGCAGTTCTTC. Translated, it gives CASSLSGAQYDEQFF.

This clone has just a few counts. CDR3 loop: CATSRDPAVYNSPLHF. The DNA for the CDR3 is TGTGCCACCAGCAGAGATCCGGCTGTTTATAATTCACCCCTCCACTTT. The rearrangement links TRBV15 to TRBJ1-6; D not resolved. The CDR3 contains 16 residues. The germline CDR1 and CDR2 sequences are LNHNV and YYDKDF (reference sequence). V lost 0 bases and J 4 bases, leaving 10 bases between the germline ends.

The chain links TRBV29-1 to TRBJ2-5; D remains unclear. The J call may be incorrect, as the DNA end agrees better with TRBJ2-7. CDR3 length: 13 residues. Germline V gene data show CDR1 as SQVTM and CDR2 as ANQGSEA. The CDR3 loop reads CSVQTRSSYEQYF. As DNA, the CDR3 is TGCAGCGTCCAGACACGGAGCTCCTACGAGCAGTACTTC.

This clone was seen repeatedly, ten times or more. The V gene is TRBV14, the J gene TRBJ2-7; tentatively, D is TRBD2 (5 bases). CDR3 length: 14 amino acids. From germline, CDR1 is SGHDN and CDR2 FVKESK. V was clipped by 1 base and J by 2 bases, with 9 bases between them. The CDR3 is CASSQGGKTYEQYF. The CDR3 bases are TGTGCCAGCAGCCAAGGAGGGAAGACCTACGAGCAGTACTTC.

This clone appeared a few times. The CDR3, as DNA: TGTGCCAGCAGTTTGTATCGGGGGAAAGGTCAGCCCCAGCATTTT. This translates into CASSLYRGKGQPQHF. The chain has TRBV28 and TRBJ1-5; D possibly corresponds to TRBD1 (5 bases). CDR1 MDHEN and CDR2 SYDVKM come from the germline V gene. The CDR3 is 15 amino acids. V dropped 3 bases and J dropped 6 bases, with 15 bases sitting between them.

This clone has just a few counts. The chain is built from TRBV18 and TRBJ1-2, with 9 bases identical to TRBD1. The J segment lost 6 bases and the V segment lost 0 bases, leaving 5 bases of the junction unmatched. The CDR3 has 15 residues. Germline loops: CDR1 KGHSH, CDR2 LQKENI. The CDR3 loop reads CASSPPRQGVDGYTF. CDR3 in DNA: TGTGCCAGCTCACCACCACGACAGGGGGTAGATGGCTACACCTTC. The whole variable domain, remainder taken from reference TRBV18 and TRBJ1-2, is NAGVMQNPRHLVRRRGQEARLRCSPMKGHSHVYWYRQLPEEGLKFMVYLQKENIIDESGMPKERFSAEFPKEGPSILRIQQVVRGDSAAYFCASSPPRQGVDGYTFGSGTRLTVV.

This rearrangement joins TRBV5-6 to TRBJ2-7; D uncertain. This CDR3 contains 15 residues. Germline V CDR1 and CDR2: SGHDT, YYEEEE. Between the trimmed V and J ends, which lost 0 bases and 1 base, there was a span of 11 bases. CDR3 loop: CASSLGVPHSYEQYF. The CDR3 DNA follows: TGTGCCAGCAGCTTGGGGGTCCCGCATTCCTACGAGCAGTACTTC.

The chain combines TRBV7-9 with TRBJ2-1; TRBD1 or TRBD2 may be the D gene (5 bases each). CDR3 length equals 16 residues. Germline CDR1 is SEHNR and CDR2 is FQNEAQ (reference sequence). Trimming removed 8 bases at V and 0 bases at J, with 17 bases between. The CDR3 protein is CASGTGLTISYNEQFF. The CDR3 DNA sequence: TGTGCCAGCGGAACGGGGCTGACGATCTCCTACAATGAGCAGTTCTTC.

This clone turned up a few times. Written as DNA, the CDR3 is TGTGCCAGTAGTATACTGGGTAATGAGCAGTTCTTC. Protein product: CASSILGNEQFF. V and J are TRBV19 and TRBJ2-1; D is unresolved. CDR1 is LNHDA, CDR2 SQIVND, per germline (reference sequence). The V end lost 2 bases, the J end lost 7 bases, and 6 bases lay between the germline ends. This CDR3 contains 12 residues.

There are a few counts of this clone. The chain joins TRBV11-3 to TRBJ2-5, with D maybe TRBD1 (6 bases). The V gene lost 5 bases and the J gene lost 2 bases, with 6 bases spanning the gap. CDR3 size: 12 residues. Germline V gives CDR1 SGHNT, CDR2 YENEEA. The CDR3 loop is CASSGQQETQYF. In DNA form, the CDR3 reads TGTGCCAGCAGCGGACAGCAAGAGACCCAGTACTTC.

This chain uses TRBV29-1 with TRBJ1-1; a weak D match, TRBD1 (6 bases). CDR1 and CDR2 from the germline V gene are SQVTM and ANQGSEA. CDR3 length: 12 residues. V was shortened by 7 bases and J by 2 bases, with 11 bases between the two germline ends. CDR3 amino acids: CSGGDTNTEAFF. CDR3 in DNA: TGCAGCGGTGGGGACACCAACACTGAAGCTTTCTTT.

This clone was picked up a small number of times. The rearrangement links TRBV5-4 to TRBJ2-7; the D gene is possibly TRBD1 (6 bases). The V and J ends lost 2 bases and 2 bases respectively, with 14 bases between them. Germline CDR1 is SGHNT and CDR2 is YYREEE (reference sequence). The CDR3 runs to 15 residues. CDR3 DNA sequence: TGTGCCAGCAGCTTTGACAGGCCGACCCCCTACGAGCAGTACTTC. Amino acids: CASSFDRPTPYEQYF.

This clone has just a few counts. The chain carries TRBV7-2 and TRBJ1-2, with D hard to call. Trimming took off 5 bases at V and 5 bases at J, with 6 bases between the two ends. The CDR3 is made up of 11 amino acids. The germline V gene has CDR1 SGHTA and CDR2 FQGNSA. The CDR3 is CASSPLYGYTF. CDR3 bases: TGTGCCAGCAGCCCCCTTTATGGCTACACCTTC.

This chain links TRBV28 with TRBJ2-7; 7 nucleotides line up with TRBD2. CDR1 is MDHEN, CDR2 SYDVKM, per germline. The ends lost 11 bases at V and 2 bases at J; junction bases unmatched: 6. CDR3 length equals 12 residues. CDR3 sequence: CAVLAVPYEQYF. The CDR3 DNA reads as TGTGCCGTTCTAGCGGTCCCCTACGAGCAGTACTTC.

The chain joins TRBV7-2 to TRBJ2-7; TRBD2 aligns across 8 bases. V lost 8 bases to trimming and J lost 4 bases; unmatched junction nucleotides: 4. Germline V CDR1 and CDR2: SGHTA, FQGNSA. This CDR3 comprises 12 residues. As DNA, the CDR3 is TGTGCCAGCCGGGAGGGGACTTACGAGCAGTACTTC. As protein: CASREGTYEQYF.

The CDR3 DNA follows: TGCAGTGCCCATAACTATGGCTACACCTTC. Translation gives CSAHNYGYTF. The genes are TRBV20-1 and TRBJ1-2; D gene ambiguous. V lost 6 bases and J lost 1, with 3 bases in between. CDR3 length equals 10 residues. Germline CDR1 DFQATT, CDR2 SNEGSKA (reference sequence).